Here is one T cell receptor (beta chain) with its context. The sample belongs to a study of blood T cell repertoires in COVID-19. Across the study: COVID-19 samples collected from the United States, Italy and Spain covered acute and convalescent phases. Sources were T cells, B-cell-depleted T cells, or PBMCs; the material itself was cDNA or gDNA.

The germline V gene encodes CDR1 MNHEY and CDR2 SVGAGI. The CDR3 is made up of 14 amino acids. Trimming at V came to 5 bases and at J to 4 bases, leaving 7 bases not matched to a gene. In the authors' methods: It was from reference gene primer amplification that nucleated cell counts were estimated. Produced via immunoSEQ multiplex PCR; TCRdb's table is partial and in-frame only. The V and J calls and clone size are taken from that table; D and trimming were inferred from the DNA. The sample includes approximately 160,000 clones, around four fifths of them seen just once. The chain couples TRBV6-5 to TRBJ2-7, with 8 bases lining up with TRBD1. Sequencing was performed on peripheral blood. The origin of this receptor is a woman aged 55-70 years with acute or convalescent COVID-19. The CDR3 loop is CASSPPGGRYEQYF. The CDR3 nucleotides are TGTGCCAGCAGTCCCCCAGGGGGCAGATACGAGCAGTACTTC.